The table lists the clone carrying this T cell receptor beta chain with a few counts. These data originate in a study of CD8 T cells in Susac syndrome. Random hexamers served to reverse transcribe about 0.45 to 1 ug RNA. An immunoSEQ multiplex PCR amplified TCR beta CDR3 over 54 Vbeta and 13 Jbeta. A single record per CDR3 protein comes from TCRdb applying MiXCR to the immunoSEQ multiplex PCR reads. The sample records about 160,000 distinct CDR3 sequences, about 90% being singletons. V lost 5 bases, J lost 2 bases, and 15 bases lay in between. Germline CDR1 is MNHNS and CDR2 is SASEGT. There are 16 residues in the CDR3. In blood CD8+ and CD4+ T cells, TCR beta underwent sequencing.

V usage is TRBV6-1 and J usage is TRBJ2-2; D may be TRBD1 (6 bases). This receptor was taken from a human donor in good health. The sequenced sample was CD4+ T cells from PBMCs. The CDR3 is CASSPSGDRNTGELFF. CDR3 nucleotide sequence: TGTGCCAGCAGTCCCTCAGGGGACCGAAACACCGGGGAGCTGTTTTTT.